The 31 T cell receptor beta chains presented below share a single source sample, sequenced in a study of T cell changes during pregnancy in multiple sclerosis. Sequenced by immunoSEQ multiplex PCR; TCRdb stores in-frame clones only, minus some. The top ten clones hold 3% to 4% of a sample with 90,000 or so clones, roughly nine tenths of them seen once. The sample was PBMCs, taken in the first trimester of pregnancy. These receptors all come from a female donor in good health, serving as a control in a pregnancy study. Some clones in this sample may be carry-over from other donors' samples.

The gene calls are TRBV10-3 and TRBJ1-5, with 9 bases aligning to TRBD1. CDR3 length: 21 residues. The V gene's germline CDR1 is ENHRY and CDR2 SYGVKD. V shed 0 bases, J shed 5 bases, and the junction held 20 bases outside the gene matches. CDR3 in DNA: TGTGCCATCAGTGAGTCAGGTAGGGGCCGGGACAGGGCTTTCCGGGATCAGCCCCAGCATTTT. Its translation is CAISESGRGRDRAFRDQPQHF.

The V gene is TRBV19, the J gene TRBJ2-7; TRBD2 matches 8 bases. From germline, CDR1 is LNHDA and CDR2 SQIVND (reference sequence). The CDR3 runs 14 residues. V was clipped by 8 bases and J by 4 bases; unmatched bases: 10. CDR3 sequence: CASAAGGGGYEQYF. The CDR3 coding sequence is TGTGCCAGTGCGGCGGGGGGCGGGGGGTACGAGCAGTACTTC.

The V gene is TRBV10-1, the J gene TRBJ2-7, with 7 bases matching TRBD1. Germline lookup yields CDR1 WNHNN and CDR2 SYGVQD (reference sequence). The V and J ends lost 6 bases and 7 bases, in that order; junction bases with no gene match: 12. CDR3 length: 14 residues. The CDR3: CASSPGQVGREQYF. The CDR3 region has the DNA TGCGCCAGCAGCCCAGGACAGGTGGGAAGGGAGCAGTACTTC.

The genes are TRBV6-1 and TRBJ2-7, with D perhaps matching TRBD1 (5 bases). The CDR3 consists of 12 residues. Per germline, CDR1 MNHNS and CDR2 SASEGT. Between the trimmed V and J ends, which lost 3 bases and 5 bases, there was a span of 8 bases. CDR3 bases: TGTGCCAGCAGTGAGTTAGGGGACGAGCAGTACTTC. This gives the protein CASSELGDEQYF.

The rearrangement joins TRBV5-1 to TRBJ1-2; D gene unclear. Germline values: CDR1 SGHRS, CDR2 YFSETQ. CDR3 length equals 13 residues. V was cut by 2 bases and J by 2 bases, with 7 bases left in between. As DNA, the CDR3 is TGCGCCAGCAGCTTTGCAGAAAACTATGGCTACACCTTC. Encoded protein: CASSFAENYGYTF.

This chain uses TRBV28 with TRBJ1-2, with D unclear. The CDR3 is 14 residues long. Germline V gene data show CDR1 as MDHEN and CDR2 as SYDVKM. Deletions cut 2 bases from V and 1 base from J, with 8 bases between. The CDR3 DNA reads as TGTGCCAGCAGTTTAGGCGGAAGTAACTATGGCTACACCTTC. Translating gives CASSLGGSNYGYTF.

The chain uses TRBV28 and TRBJ1-1, with TRBD1 matching over 11 bases. V shed 2 bases, J shed 5 bases, and the junction held 1 base outside the gene matches. The germline V gene has CDR1 MDHEN and CDR2 SYDVKM. The CDR3 length is 14 residues. CDR3 nucleotides: TGTGCCAGCAGTTTAGGACAGGGGGCGACTGAAGCTTTCTTT. This gives the protein CASSLGQGATEAFF.

This chain connects TRBV18 to TRBJ2-1, with 11 nucleotides matching TRBD2. CDR1 KGHSH and CDR2 LQKENI come from the germline V gene. CDR3 length: 14 amino acids. The V and J ends lost 3 bases and 8 bases, in that order; junction bases with no gene match: 3. In DNA form, the CDR3 reads TGTGCCAGCTCACCCGGGACTAGCGGAGATGAGCAGTTCTTC. Translated, it gives CASSPGTSGDEQFF.

The chain joins TRBV30 to TRBJ1-6; D possibly corresponds to TRBD1 (6 bases). This CDR3 comprises 15 residues. Per germline, CDR1 GTSNPN and CDR2 SVGIG (reference sequence). V lost 0 bases and J 14 bases, leaving 20 bases between the germline ends. Written as DNA, the CDR3 is TGTGCCTGGAGTGTAGCAGGGGCCACCAGGAGTACCCTCCACTTT. Translated, it gives CAWSVAGATRSTLHF.

This chain uses TRBV4-3 with TRBJ2-4, with D perhaps matching TRBD1 (7 bases). The germline V gene encodes CDR1 LGHNA and CDR2 YSLEER. Trimming left V 4 bases short and J 7 bases short, with 11 bases between. CDR3 length: 13 amino acids. This CDR3 is CASSLQGRNIQYF. CDR3 DNA sequence: TGCGCCAGCAGCCTACAGGGGAGGAACATTCAGTACTTC.

This clone has a single count. In DNA form, the CDR3 reads TGCAGCGTTGGGGGGTGGAGGGCGTCTCGCGACGAGCAGTACTTC. Translating gives CSVGGWRASRDEQYF. The V gene is TRBV29-1, the J gene TRBJ2-7; maybe TRBD2 (6 bases). The germline gives CDR1 SQVTM, CDR2 ANQGSEA. The CDR3 is 15 amino acids. Trimming pared 4 bases from V and 5 bases from J, leaving 21 bases between.

This clone was found a few times. This chain uses TRBV7-9 with TRBJ1-2, with 9 bases matching TRBD1. This CDR3 spans 16 amino acids. Germline loops: CDR1 SEHNR, CDR2 FQNEAQ (reference sequence). V lost 3 bases to trimming and J lost 4 bases; unmatched junction nucleotides: 9. DNA for the CDR3: TGTGCCAGCAGCTTCACACAGGGGGCTACAGCCTATGGCTACACCTTC. Its translation: CASSFTQGATAYGYTF.

The chain employs TRBV7-6 and TRBJ2-2; 11 bases align to TRBD1. CDR1 and CDR2 from the germline V gene are SGHVS and FNYEAQ. Trimming at V came to 5 bases and at J to 4 bases, leaving 6 bases not matched to a gene. The length of the CDR3 is 16 residues. This CDR3 is CASSRGQGALTGELFF. Written as DNA, the CDR3 is TGTGCCAGCAGCCGAGGACAGGGGGCTCTCACCGGGGAGCTGTTTTTT.

This rearrangement joins TRBV6-5 to TRBJ2-2, with 8 bases lining up with TRBD1. Germline values: CDR1 MNHEY, CDR2 SVGAGI. The CDR3 loop spans 16 amino acids. J was trimmed by 5 bases and V by 0 bases; bases with no gene match: 5. CDR3 nucleotides: TGTGCCAGCAGTTACTCAGGACAGGGTTTTACCGGGGAGCTGTTTTTT. Its translation is CASSYSGQGFTGELFF.

The rearrangement joins TRBV7-2 to TRBJ2-2; 7 bases agree with TRBD1. In germline, CDR1 is SGHTA, CDR2 FQGNSA. J was trimmed by 7 bases and V by 5 bases; bases with no gene match: 7. CDR3 length equals 14 residues. The CDR3: CASSRQGAGGELFF. For the CDR3, the DNA is TGTGCCAGCAGCAGACAGGGTGCCGGCGGGGAGCTGTTTTTT.

The chain joins TRBV5-1 to TRBJ2-3; perhaps TRBD2 as D (5 bases). With 0 bases removed from V and 2 bases from J, the gap between germline ends came to 13 bases. CDR1 and CDR2 from the germline V gene are SGHRS and YFSETQ. The CDR3 contains 16 residues. CDR3 in DNA: TGCGCCAGCAGCTTGGCCCAGCGGACCTTCACAGATACGCAGTATTTT. It is translated as CASSLAQRTFTDTQYF. Looking up the rest from reference TRBV5-1 and TRBJ2-3 gives the full variable domain: KAGVTQTPRYLIKTRGQQVTLSCSPISGHRSVSWYQQTPGQGLQFLFEYFSETQRNKGNFPGRFSGRQFSNSRSEMNVSTLELGDSALYLCASSLAQRTFTDTQYFGPGTRLTVL.

CDR3 sequence: CASTRQGSDTQYF. Here the CDR3 DNA reads TGTGCCAGCACTCGACAGGGTTCAGATACGCAGTATTTT. V and J are TRBV27 and TRBJ2-3, with TRBD1 identical over 7 bases. Germline V gives CDR1 MNHEY, CDR2 SMNVEV (reference sequence). V trimming: 7 bases; J trimming: 4 bases; junction bases outside the gene matches: 5. CDR3 length equals 13 residues.

The rearrangement uses TRBV7-7 and TRBJ2-5; no clear D gene. The germline V gene encodes CDR1 SSHAT and CDR2 FNYEAQ (reference sequence). Trimming took 5 bases from V and 5 from J, leaving 6 bases between them. The CDR3 totals 11 residues. The CDR3 nucleotides are TGTGCCAGCAGCCCCCAGGAGACCCAGTACTTC. Translated, it gives CASSPQETQYF. Full variable domain (remainder filled in from reference TRBV7-7 and TRBJ2-5): GAGVSQSPRYKVTKRGQDVTLRCDPISSHATLYWYQQALGQGPEFLTYFNYEAQPDKSGLPSDRFSAERPEGSISTLTIQRTEQRDSAMYRCASSPQETQYFGPGTRLLVL.

This rearrangement joins TRBV5-1 to TRBJ2-7, with 13 bases matching TRBD2. Germline V gene sequence: CDR1 SGHRS, CDR2 YFSETQ. V shed 0 bases and J 4 bases; nucleotides not matched to a gene: 1. The CDR3 consists of 15 residues. CDR3 in amino acids: CASSLELAGGYEQYF. The CDR3, as DNA: TGCGCCAGCAGCTTGGAACTAGCGGGAGGGTACGAGCAGTACTTC.

This chain connects TRBV7-9 to TRBJ2-5; D possibly corresponds to TRBD1 (6 bases). Germline V lookup: CDR1 SEHNR, CDR2 FQNEAQ (reference sequence). Trimming left V 0 bases short and J 5 bases short, with 10 bases between. CDR3 length: 14 residues. This CDR3 reads CASSLAAGVETQYF. CDR3 nucleotide sequence: TGTGCCAGCAGCTTAGCGGCAGGGGTTGAGACCCAGTACTTC.

V usage is TRBV7-8 and J usage is TRBJ1-2, with a weak D call TRBD1 (6 bases). The CDR3 contains 14 residues. The ends were cut back, 4 bases at V and 4 bases at J, with 13 bases in the middle. Per germline, CDR1 SGHVS and CDR2 FQNEAQ. The CDR3 nucleotides are TGTGCCAGCAGCTCTAGAGGGGGTCCCTATGGCTACACCTTC. Translating it yields CASSSRGGPYGYTF.

V gene TRBV19 combines with J gene TRBJ1-2; D may be TRBD1 (6 bases). V was trimmed by 3 bases and J by 2 bases, leaving 13 bases between them. The CDR3 is made up of 15 amino acids. The germline CDR1 and CDR2 sequences are LNHDA and SQIVND (reference sequence). CDR3 protein: CASSMRGGKNYGYTF. The CDR3 region has the DNA TGTGCCAGTAGTATGAGGGGGGGGAAGAACTATGGCTACACCTTC.

J is TRBJ1-1 and V is TRBV4-2; D perhaps matches TRBD1 (6 bases). Trimming removed 1 base from V and 11 bases from J, with 20 bases in between. The CDR3 is 15 amino acids. In germline, CDR1 is LGHNA, CDR2 YNFKEQ. DNA for the CDR3: TGTGCCAGCAGCCAAGTTTTGGCCGGACAGTGGGGGGCTTTCTTT. Protein sequence: CASSQVLAGQWGAFF.

This clone was counted a single time. The genes are TRBV5-1 and TRBJ2-5; tentatively, D is TRBD1 (5 bases). Germline CDR1 SGHRS, CDR2 YFSETQ. This CDR3 spans 13 amino acids. The V and J ends lost 4 bases and 2 bases respectively, with 9 bases between them. The CDR3 bases are TGCGCCAGCAGCCGGACACTTCAAGAGACCCAGTACTTC. Amino acid sequence: CASSRTLQETQYF.

This clone was observed a single time. This rearrangement joins TRBV6-1 to TRBJ2-7, with a possible D match to TRBD2 (7 bases). The CDR3 totals 14 residues. Trimming shortened V by 1 base and J by 8 bases, and 15 bases separated the two germline ends. The germline gives CDR1 MNHNS, CDR2 SASEGT. CDR3 DNA: TGTGCCAGCAGTGAAGACTCTAGGGGGGGAAAGCAGTACTTC. Its translation is CASSEDSRGGKQYF.

The DNA of the CDR3 is TGTGCCAGCCGTACGGACAGGGACAGGTACGAGCAGTACTTC. This encodes CASRTDRDRYEQYF. The chain carries TRBV6-6 and TRBJ2-7; 8 nucleotides line up with TRBD1. Germline V gene lookup returns CDR1 MNHNY and CDR2 SVGAGI (reference sequence). Trimming removed 8 bases from V and 4 bases from J; junction bases left unmatched: 10. CDR3 length equals 14 residues.

This chain connects TRBV28 to TRBJ1-5; D possibly corresponds to TRBD1 (6 bases). CDR1 and CDR2 (germline): MDHEN, SYDVKM. With 10 bases removed from V and 0 bases from J, the gap between germline ends came to 16 bases. This CDR3 is built from 15 residues. CDR3 in DNA: TGTGCCACCAAAAAGGGGGAGAATAGCAATCAGCCCCAGCATTTT. Translation: CATKKGENSNQPQHF. The variable domain in full, with the rest retrieved from reference TRBV28 and TRBJ1-5, is DVKVTQSSRYLVKRTGEKVFLECVQDMDHENMFWYRQDPGLGLRLIYFSYDVKMKEKGDIPEGYSVSREKKERFSLILESASTNQTSMYLCATKKGENSNQPQHFGDGTRLSIL.

This rearrangement joins TRBV19 to TRBJ1-4; 9 nucleotides line up with TRBD1. J lost 12 bases, V lost 5 bases, and 7 bases had no gene match. The CDR3 totals 13 residues. Germline V gene sequence: CDR1 LNHDA, CDR2 SQIVND (reference sequence). The CDR3 DNA reads TGTGCCAGTAGTTCCCCCGGGGACAGGGAACTGTTTTTT. Protein sequence: CASSSPGDRELFF.

V and J are TRBV6-5 and TRBJ1-2, with D unresolved. V was shortened by 6 bases and J by 8 bases, with 10 bases between the two germline ends. The CDR3 runs 11 residues. The V gene's germline CDR1 is MNHEY and CDR2 SVGAGI. The CDR3 nucleotides read TGTGCCAGCAGGTACCCGGGAGGCTACACCTTC. It encodes CASRYPGGYTF.

The chain carries TRBV5-1 and TRBJ1-3; no clear D gene. V lost 4 bases and J lost 2, with 16 bases in between. Germline V gene sequence: CDR1 SGHRS, CDR2 YFSETQ. This CDR3 spans 16 amino acids. Here the CDR3 reads CASSRGGQIAGNTIYF. In nucleotides, the CDR3 is TGCGCCAGCAGCCGGGGTGGGCAGATTGCTGGAAACACCATATATTTT.

This clone was observed a single time. The chain has TRBV27 and TRBJ2-3; D is perhaps TRBD2 (6 bases). The germline CDR1 and CDR2 sequences are MNHEY and SMNVEV (reference sequence). The CDR3 runs to 15 residues. Trimming removed 4 bases at V and 1 base at J, with 12 bases between. This CDR3 is CASSSIWGGTDTQYF. The CDR3 DNA reads as TGTGCCAGCAGTTCCATATGGGGGGGCACAGATACGCAGTATTTT.